Reported below is one T cell receptor beta chain. Its antigen is still unknown. These data originate in a study of OX40 agonist ivuxolimab in advanced cancers. The V gene end was trimmed by 5 bases and the J gene end by 1 base; junction bases not matched to a gene: 6. The germline gives CDR1 MNHEY, CDR2 SVGAGI. This CDR3 has 15 amino acids. Autoimmune disease history or systemic immunosuppression barred patients. TCRdb's table, derived via immunoSEQ multiplex PCR, lists solely in-frame clones and lacks some. The sample holds about 62,000 clones, 85% seen once. Study findings and constraints: CD4+ and CD8+ blood T cells expanded clonally by week 6 at 0.1 to 3.0 mg/kg.

The source material was CD4+ or CD8+ T cells sorted from blood, sampled in a trial of the OX40 agonist ivuxolimab. The V and J genes are TRBV6-5 and TRBJ1-2; TRBD1 matches 8 bases. The source of this sequence is an adult with an advanced solid tumor such as melanoma, head and neck, liver or kidney cancer. CDR3 sequence: CASSRTGLRNYGYTF. In nucleotides, the CDR3 is TGTGCCAGCAGTAGGACAGGGCTCCGTAACTATGGCTACACCTTC.